This T cell receptor (beta chain) was obtained from a study of shared clonotypes between healthy human individuals. Across the study: The donors, two women and a few men, were aged 18 to 49. Overall study results and limits: Estimated richness values were generally larger in naive subsets than in memory subsets.

As regards this clone: Its antigen is unidentified.

The V gene's germline CDR1 is SNHLY and CDR2 FYNNEI. J gave up 0 bases and V 6 bases, and 5 bases lay outside the gene matches. CDR3 size: 15 residues. In the study's own analysis: From ImmunoSEQ came sequences covering only the junction and carrying no quality scores, so filtering differed. Here immunoSEQ multiplex PCR was the method, and the copy in TCRdb shows in-frame clones only, minus some. The DNA gave D and trimming, while V, J and clone size come from that table. This sample has some 2,100,000 clones; around 95% occur once, and the top ten carry approximately 0.13%. The rearrangement uses TRBV2 and TRBJ1-1; 9 positions agree with TRBD1. Sequencing input: naive CD4+ T cells sorted from blood. Sample subset: CD45RA+ positively selected. The TCR comes from a man aged 18 to 35 in good health. CDR3 loop: CASREGTGMNTEAFF. The DNA of the CDR3 is TGTGCCAGCAGAGAGGGGACAGGGATGAACACTGAAGCTTTCTTT.